This entry is about one T cell receptor beta chain. This sample is part of a study of blood T cell repertoires in COVID-19. Across the study: Acute-phase and convalescent COVID-19 samples originated in the United States, Italy and Spain. T cells, B-cell-depleted T cells, or PBMCs supplied cDNA or gDNA.

Germline CDR1 and CDR2: SGHTA and FQGNSA. The CDR3 totals 13 residues. Trimming shortened V by 5 bases and J by 6 bases, and 13 bases separated the two germline ends. In the original workflow: Reference gene primer amplification in the assay estimated nucleated cell counts. Some clones are missing from TCRdb's copy, which holds only in-frame ones; the method was immunoSEQ multiplex PCR. That table furnishes V, J and clone size, whereas the DNA furnished D and trimming. The sample consists of about 100,000 clones, 70% to 90% of them appearing once. Specimen: peripheral blood. The clonotype originates from a human donor in a cohort sampled during active COVID-19. The chain joins TRBV7-2 to TRBJ1-2, with D maybe TRBD1 (5 bases). CDR3 amino acids: CASSLQGADGYTF. The CDR3 bases are TGTGCCAGCAGCCTTCAAGGGGCGGATGGCTACACCTTC.